This TCR beta chain emerged from a study of CD8 T cells in Susac syndrome. The V end lost 0 bases, the J end lost 6 bases, and 9 bases lay between the germline ends. The CDR3 has 13 amino acids. The germline V gene has CDR1 MNHEY and CDR2 SVGAGI. The authors carried out high-throughput sequencing of TCR beta. They applied it to CD8+ and CD4+ T cells obtained from blood. Isolation of CD8+ and CD4+ T cells was performed negatively, whereas enrichment of TEMRA cells was done by FACS. The RNA input was roughly 0.45 to 1 ug, and it was reverse transcribed with random hexamers. With immunoSEQ multiplex PCR, TCR beta CDR3 was amplified across 54 Vbeta and 13 Jbeta. TCRdb used MiXCR to reprocess the immunoSEQ multiplex PCR reads, holding one entry per CDR3 protein. The table lists some 80,000 distinct CDR3 sequences, around 94% of them singletons.

This chain uses TRBV6-5 with TRBJ2-7; D may match TRBD1 or TRBD2 (6 bases each). The sequence was obtained from a human donor in good health. Sequenced material: CD8+ T cells from PBMCs. Here the CDR3 DNA reads TGTGCCAGCAGTTACTCGGGGGGCGGCGAGCAGTACGTC. Protein product: CASSYSGGGEQYV.